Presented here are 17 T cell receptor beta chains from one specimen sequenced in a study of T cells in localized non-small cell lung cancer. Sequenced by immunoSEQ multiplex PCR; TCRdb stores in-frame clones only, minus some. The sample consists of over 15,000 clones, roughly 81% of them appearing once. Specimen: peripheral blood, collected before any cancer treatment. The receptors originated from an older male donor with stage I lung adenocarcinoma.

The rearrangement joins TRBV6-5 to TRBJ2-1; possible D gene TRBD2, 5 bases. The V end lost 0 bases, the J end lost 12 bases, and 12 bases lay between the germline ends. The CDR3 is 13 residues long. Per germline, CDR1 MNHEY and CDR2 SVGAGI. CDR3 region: CASSYSRDIGQFF. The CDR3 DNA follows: TGTGCCAGCAGTTACTCACGGGATATAGGGCAGTTCTTC.

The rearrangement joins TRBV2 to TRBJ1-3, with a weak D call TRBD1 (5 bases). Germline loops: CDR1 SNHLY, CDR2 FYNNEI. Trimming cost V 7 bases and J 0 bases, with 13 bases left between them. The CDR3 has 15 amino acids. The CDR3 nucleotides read TGTGCCAGCACGGAGCAGGGAAACTCTGGAAACACCATATATTTT. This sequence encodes CASTEQGNSGNTIYF.

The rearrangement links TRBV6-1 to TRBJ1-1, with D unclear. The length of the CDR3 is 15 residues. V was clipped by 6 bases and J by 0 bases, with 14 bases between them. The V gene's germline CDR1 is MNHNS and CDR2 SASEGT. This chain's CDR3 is CASRISSAMNTEAFF. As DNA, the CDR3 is TGTGCCAGCAGGATTTCGTCAGCCATGAACACTGAAGCTTTCTTT.

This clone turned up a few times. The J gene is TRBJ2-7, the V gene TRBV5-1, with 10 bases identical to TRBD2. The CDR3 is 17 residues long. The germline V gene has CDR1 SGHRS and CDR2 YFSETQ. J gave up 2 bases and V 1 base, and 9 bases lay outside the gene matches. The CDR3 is CASSLSASGRPPYEQYF. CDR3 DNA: TGCGCCAGCAGCTTGTCGGCTAGCGGGAGACCCCCCTACGAGCAGTACTTC.

The CDR3 bases are TGTGCCAGCAGATTTGGACAGATTAGCACAGATACGCAGTATTTT. Its translation is CASRFGQISTDTQYF. This chain connects TRBV2 to TRBJ2-3; possible D gene TRBD1, 6 bases. This CDR3 is built from 15 residues. Deletions cut 6 bases from V and 0 bases from J, with 13 bases between. In germline, CDR1 is SNHLY, CDR2 FYNNEI. Full variable domain (rest looked up from reference TRBV2 and TRBJ2-3): EPEVTQTPSHQVTQMGQEVILRCVPISNHLYFYWYRQILGQKVEFLVSFYNNEISEKSEIFDDQFSVERPDGSNFTLKIRSTKLEDSAMYFCASRFGQISTDTQYFGPGTRLTVL.

As DNA, the CDR3 is TGCGCCAGCAGCTCCGGGACAGAGGGAGATACGCAGTATTTT. Amino acids: CASSSGTEGDTQYF. The chain uses TRBV5-1 and TRBJ2-3, with 7 bases fitting TRBD1. The CDR3 length is 14 residues. Looked up from germline, CDR1 is SGHRS and CDR2 is YFSETQ. V gave up 3 bases and J gave up 5 bases; unmatched junction bases: 6.

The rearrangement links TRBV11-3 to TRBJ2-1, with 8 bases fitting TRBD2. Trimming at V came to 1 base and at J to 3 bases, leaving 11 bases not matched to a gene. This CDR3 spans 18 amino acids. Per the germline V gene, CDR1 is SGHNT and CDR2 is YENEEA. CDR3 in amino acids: CASSLGRTHGGDYNEQFF. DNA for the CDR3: TGTGCCAGCAGCTTAGGCAGGACTCACGGGGGGGACTACAATGAGCAGTTCTTC.

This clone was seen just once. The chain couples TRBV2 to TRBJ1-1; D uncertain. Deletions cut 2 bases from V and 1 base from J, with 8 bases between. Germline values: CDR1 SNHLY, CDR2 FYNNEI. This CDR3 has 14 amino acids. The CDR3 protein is CASSERVGNTEAFF. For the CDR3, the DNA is TGTGCCAGCAGTGAAAGGGTAGGGAACACTGAAGCTTTCTTT.

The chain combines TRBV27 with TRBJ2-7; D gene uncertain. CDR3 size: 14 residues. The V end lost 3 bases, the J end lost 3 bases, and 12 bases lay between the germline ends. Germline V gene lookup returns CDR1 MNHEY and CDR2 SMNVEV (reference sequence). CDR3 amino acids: CASSFRPMFYEQYF. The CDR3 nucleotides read TGTGCCAGCAGTTTCCGACCAATGTTCTACGAGCAGTACTTC.

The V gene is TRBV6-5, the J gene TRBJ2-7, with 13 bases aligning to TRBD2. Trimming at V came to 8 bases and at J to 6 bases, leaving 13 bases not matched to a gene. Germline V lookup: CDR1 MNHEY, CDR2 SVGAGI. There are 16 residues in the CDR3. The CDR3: CASRLGGLAGSFEQYF. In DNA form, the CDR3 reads TGTGCCAGCCGTTTGGGGGGACTAGCGGGAAGTTTCGAGCAGTACTTC.

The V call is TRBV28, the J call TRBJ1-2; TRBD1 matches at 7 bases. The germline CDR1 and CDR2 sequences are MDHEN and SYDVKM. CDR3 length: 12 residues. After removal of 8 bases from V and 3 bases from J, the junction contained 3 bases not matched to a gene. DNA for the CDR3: TGTGCCAGCTCAGGGGGGGACTATGGCTACACCTTC. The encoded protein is CASSGGDYGYTF.

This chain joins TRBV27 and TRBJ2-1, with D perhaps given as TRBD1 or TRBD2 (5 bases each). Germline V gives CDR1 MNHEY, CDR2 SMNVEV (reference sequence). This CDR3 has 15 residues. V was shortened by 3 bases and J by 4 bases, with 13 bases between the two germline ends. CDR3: CASSLGPLDYNEQFF. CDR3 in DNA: TGTGCCAGCAGTTTGGGACCTCTTGATTACAATGAGCAGTTCTTC.

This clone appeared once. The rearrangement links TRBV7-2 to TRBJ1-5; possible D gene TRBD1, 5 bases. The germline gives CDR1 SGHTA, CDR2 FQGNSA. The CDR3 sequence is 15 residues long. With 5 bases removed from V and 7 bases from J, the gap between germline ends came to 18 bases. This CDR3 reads CASSPQSGQGQPQHF. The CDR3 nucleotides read TGTGCCAGCAGCCCCCAGTCCGGACAAGGGCAGCCCCAGCATTTT.

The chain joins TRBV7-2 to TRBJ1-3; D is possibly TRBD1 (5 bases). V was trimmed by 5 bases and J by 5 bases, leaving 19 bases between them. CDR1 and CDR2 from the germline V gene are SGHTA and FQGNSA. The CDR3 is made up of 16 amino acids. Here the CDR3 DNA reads TGTGCCAGCAGCCACGACAGTGGACTTGGTAGAAACACCATATATTTT. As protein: CASSHDSGLGRNTIYF.

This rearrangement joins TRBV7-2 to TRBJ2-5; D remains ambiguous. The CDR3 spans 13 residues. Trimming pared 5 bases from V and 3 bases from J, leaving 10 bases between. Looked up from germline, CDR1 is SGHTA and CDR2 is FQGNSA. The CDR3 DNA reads TGTGCCAGCAGCCCCCGTTTTAAAGAGACCCAGTACTTC. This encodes CASSPRFKETQYF.

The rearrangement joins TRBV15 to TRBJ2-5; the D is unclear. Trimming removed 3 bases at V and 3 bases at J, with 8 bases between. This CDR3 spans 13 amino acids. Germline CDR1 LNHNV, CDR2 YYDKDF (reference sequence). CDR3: CATSRRLEETQYF. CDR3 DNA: TGTGCCACCAGCAGGAGGCTCGAAGAGACCCAGTACTTC.

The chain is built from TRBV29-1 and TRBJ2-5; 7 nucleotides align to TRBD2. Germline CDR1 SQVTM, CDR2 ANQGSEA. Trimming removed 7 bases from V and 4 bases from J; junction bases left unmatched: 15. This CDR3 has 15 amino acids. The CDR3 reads CSGSLGTTSAETQYF. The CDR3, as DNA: TGCAGCGGGTCACTCGGGACTACCTCGGCAGAGACCCAGTACTTC.